This TCR beta chain was recovered during a study of cytomegalovirus exposure and HLA in healthy donors. Overall study findings and caveats: In an earlier analysis, productive rearrangement rates for most beta V segments clustered near 87% or 30%. A list of 164 TCR beta chains associated with cytomegalovirus was given.

This PCR relied on a set of 60 Vbeta primers and 13 Jbeta primers. The table came from immunoSEQ multiplex PCR; TCRdb's copy has only in-frame clones and leaves some out. This repertoire shows approximately 110,000 clones, 75% to 90% found once; its top ten account for around 6.9%. This clone appeared once. Its specificity is unknown. The CDR3 is 15 residues long. V lost 5 bases and J 6 bases, leaving 18 bases between the germline ends. The germline V gene encodes CDR1 SGHRS and CDR2 YFSETQ. Sequencing was performed on PBMCs. The chain couples TRBV5-1 to TRBJ2-1; a possible D gene is TRBD1 (5 bases). The receptor was derived from a man aged 25-45 years in good health and CMV-seropositive. The CDR3 nucleotides read TGCGCCAGCAGAGGGGTCCCTTCTGCCTCCAATGAGCAGTTCTTC. Amino acid sequence: CASRGVPSASNEQFF. Full variable domain (remainder filled in from reference TRBV5-1 and TRBJ2-1): KAGVTQTPRYLIKTRGQQVTLSCSPISGHRSVSWYQQTPGQGLQFLFEYFSETQRNKGNFPGRFSGRQFSNSRSEMNVSTLELGDSALYLCASRGVPSASNEQFFGPGTRLTVL.